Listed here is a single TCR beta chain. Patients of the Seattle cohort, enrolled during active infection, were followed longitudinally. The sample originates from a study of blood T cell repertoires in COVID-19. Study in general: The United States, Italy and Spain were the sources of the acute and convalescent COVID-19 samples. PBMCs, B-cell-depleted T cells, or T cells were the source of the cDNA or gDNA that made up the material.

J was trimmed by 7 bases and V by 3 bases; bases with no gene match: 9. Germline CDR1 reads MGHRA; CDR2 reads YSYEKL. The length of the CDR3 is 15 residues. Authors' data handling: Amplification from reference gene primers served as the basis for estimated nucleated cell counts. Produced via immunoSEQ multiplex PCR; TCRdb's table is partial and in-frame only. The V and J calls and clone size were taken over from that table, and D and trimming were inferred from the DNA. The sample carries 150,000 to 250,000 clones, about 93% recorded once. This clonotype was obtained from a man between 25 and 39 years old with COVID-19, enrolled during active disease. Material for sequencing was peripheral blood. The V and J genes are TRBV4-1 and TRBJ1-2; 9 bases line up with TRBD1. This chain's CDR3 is CASSHGQGPSRGYTF. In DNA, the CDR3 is TGCGCCAGCAGCCATGGACAGGGGCCCTCGCGTGGCTACACCTTC.